This T cell receptor beta chain was documented in a study of shared clonotypes between healthy human individuals. Deep-level assay runs were performed. The authors distributed each subset's genomic DNA evenly over several immunoSEQ plates. Only in-frame clones appear in the TCRdb table, and some are missing; sequencing was by immunoSEQ multiplex PCR. Of 2 million to 2.5 million clones detected, 90% to 95% appear once; the ten largest clones hold approximately 0.36%. Donors were Caucasian adults residing in Nashville, Tennessee, USA. Germline V gives CDR1 MGHDK, CDR2 SYGVNS. This CDR3 is 17 amino acids long. Germline trimming cut 5 bases from V and 0 bases from J; bases unmatched to any gene: 10. With respect to this clone: As yet, its antigen is unknown.

Overall study findings and caveats: Rarefaction showed sorted-subset sequencing was incomplete despite large depth.

The clonotype comes from a man between 18 and 29 years old in good health. Some clones in this sample may be carry-over from other donors' samples. Sequenced: naive CD4+ T cells from PBMCs. Noted subset: CD45RA+ positively selected. This chain uses TRBV25-1 with TRBJ2-5, with TRBD2 matching 9 bases. The CDR3 reads CASSSAVTSGNQETQYF. The DNA for the CDR3 is TGTGCCAGCAGTTCCGCCGTGACTAGCGGTAACCAAGAGACCCAGTACTTC.